Listed here are 7 T cell receptor beta chains from one sample, sequenced in a study of blood T cell repertoires in COVID-19. The repertoire was sequenced with immunoSEQ multiplex PCR; TCRdb's copy has only in-frame clones and lacks some. The sample yields approximately 400,000 clones, 81% seen once. The source material was peripheral blood. The receptors shown here come from a human donor with acute or convalescent COVID-19. The donor label of this sample is uncertain.

The V gene is TRBV6-5, the J gene TRBJ2-1; a weak D match, TRBD2 (7 bases). V was cut by 4 bases and J by 9 bases, with 19 bases left in between. The germline gives CDR1 MNHEY, CDR2 SVGAGI. The CDR3 covers 15 residues. CDR3 in amino acids: CASSSVGGGSGEQFF. The CDR3 nucleotides are TGTGCCAGCAGTTCCGTAGGGGGAGGGTCTGGTGAGCAGTTCTTC.

The chain joins TRBV18 to TRBJ2-1; no reliable D call. This CDR3 is 16 amino acids long. V lost 2 bases to trimming and J lost 0 bases, with 11 bases between them. The germline CDR1 and CDR2 sequences are KGHSH and LQKENI. CDR3 residues: CASSPLLLNSYNEQFF. The CDR3 bases are TGTGCCAGCTCACCATTACTGCTAAACTCCTACAATGAGCAGTTCTTC.

The V and J genes are TRBV12-5 and TRBJ1-5; TRBD1 agrees at 7 bases. The CDR3 is 15 residues long. The ends lost 6 bases at V and 2 bases at J; junction bases unmatched: 7. Per germline, CDR1 LGHNT and CDR2 FRNRAP. CDR3 protein: CASGTGNLGNQPQHF. CDR3 DNA sequence: TGTGCTAGTGGGACAGGGAATCTTGGCAATCAGCCCCAGCATTTT.

The chain uses TRBV11-2 and TRBJ2-3, with D unclear. This CDR3 is built from 12 residues. V was cut by 5 bases and J by 6 bases, with 9 bases left in between. Germline V gene data show CDR1 as SGHAT and CDR2 as FQNNGV. CDR3 DNA sequence: TGTGCCAGCAGCCCCCCGCGGGATACGCAGTATTTT. Its protein product is CASSPPRDTQYF. Filled out from reference TRBV11-2 and TRBJ2-3, the complete variable domain reads EAGVAQSPRYKIIEKRQSVAFWCNPISGHATLYWYQQILGQGPKLLIQFQNNGVVDDSQLPKDRFSAERLKGVDSTLKIQPAKLEDSAVYLCASSPPRDTQYFGPGTRLTVL.

The chain combines TRBV4-1 with TRBJ1-2; a possible D gene is TRBD1 (5 bases). Germline V gives CDR1 MGHRA, CDR2 YSYEKL. V lost 1 base and J lost 4, with 13 bases in between. The CDR3 loop spans 15 amino acids. The CDR3 reads CASSQGGGDLYGYTF. The CDR3 bases are TGCGCCAGCAGCCAAGGTGGAGGGGACCTCTATGGCTACACCTTC.

The CDR3 DNA sequence: TGTGCCAGCAGTTACCTAGAAACAGATACGCAGTATTTT. It specifies CASSYLETDTQYF. J is TRBJ2-3 and V is TRBV6-5; no clear D gene. In germline, CDR1 is MNHEY, CDR2 SVGAGI. Deletions cut 2 bases from V and 3 bases from J, with 6 bases between. CDR3 size: 13 residues.

This chain uses TRBV5-1 with TRBJ1-4, with TRBD1 matching 9 bases. The J segment lost 6 bases and the V segment lost 1 base, leaving 10 bases of the junction unmatched. The length of the CDR3 is 17 residues. CDR1 is SGHRS, CDR2 YFSETQ, per germline. CDR3 protein: CASSLWGLGQGDEKLFF. The CDR3 coding sequence is TGCGCCAGCAGCTTGTGGGGACTGGGACAGGGTGATGAAAAACTGTTTTTT.